These 14 T cell receptor beta chains originate from one sample sequenced in a study of blood T cell repertoires in COVID-19. Libraries were prepared by immunoSEQ multiplex PCR; TCRdb keeps only in-frame clonotypes and omits some of them. The table lists roughly 200,000 clones, 83% of them singletons, with about 1.3% in the top ten. The sequenced sample was peripheral blood. These receptors were collected from a woman younger than 45 with COVID-19, enrolled during active disease.

The V gene is TRBV9, the J gene TRBJ2-2; weak D call: TRBD1 (5 bases). Per germline, CDR1 SGDLS and CDR2 YYNGEE. V lost 2 bases to trimming and J lost 0 bases, with 8 bases between them. This CDR3 has 15 amino acids. CDR3 protein: CASSVQGSNTGELFF. The CDR3 region has the DNA TGTGCCAGCAGCGTCCAGGGTTCGAACACCGGGGAGCTGTTTTTT.

This chain uses TRBV4-3 with TRBJ2-3, with 7 bases lining up with TRBD2. There are 17 residues in the CDR3. Germline V CDR1 and CDR2: LGHNA, YSLEER. The trim removed 1 base at V and 0 bases at J, leaving 7 bases unmatched. CDR3 loop: CASSQGPSGVSTDTQYF. CDR3 in DNA: TGCGCCAGCAGCCAAGGTCCAAGCGGGGTCAGCACAGATACGCAGTATTTT.

This chain links TRBV29-1 with TRBJ2-3; maybe TRBD1 (6 bases). With 6 bases removed from V and 1 base from J, the gap between germline ends came to 11 bases. The CDR3 spans 13 residues. Germline values: CDR1 SQVTM, CDR2 ANQGSEA. In nucleotides, the CDR3 is TGCAGCGTAACAGGGTCGGGCACAGATACGCAGTATTTT. Its translation: CSVTGSGTDTQYF.

This rearrangement joins TRBV5-6 to TRBJ1-3; D unresolved. Germline V gives CDR1 SGHDT, CDR2 YYEEEE. CDR3 length: 14 residues. Trimming stripped 6 bases from V and 1 base from J, with 11 bases between. As DNA, the CDR3 is TGTGCCAGCATCTACAGTCCATCTGGAAACACCATATATTTT. This translates into CASIYSPSGNTIYF. The variable domain in full, with the rest retrieved from reference TRBV5-6 and TRBJ1-3, is DAGVTQSPTHLIKTRGQQVTLRCSPKSGHDTVSWYQQALGQGPQFIFQYYEEEERQRGNFPDRFSGHQFPNYSSELNVNALLLGDSALYLCASIYSPSGNTIYFGEGSWLTVV.

V is TRBV5-3 and J is TRBJ1-1; 8 nucleotides match TRBD1. TRBV5-3 counts as an open reading frame of uncertain function. This CDR3 is built from 14 residues. V lost 2 bases to trimming and J lost 4 bases; unmatched junction nucleotides: 4. For the CDR3, the DNA is TGTGCCAGAAGCTTTCAGGGGGCAAGCACTGAAGCTTTCTTT. Translated, it gives CARSFQGASTEAFF.

The CDR3: CAISDFGTTYEQYF. CDR3 nucleotides: TGTGCCATCAGTGACTTTGGGACTACCTACGAGCAGTACTTC. The rearrangement joins TRBV10-3 to TRBJ2-7; 7 bases fit TRBD2. Germline CDR1 reads ENHRY; CDR2 reads SYGVKD. The CDR3 contains 14 residues. The V segment lost 3 bases and the J segment 2 bases; nucleotides outside the gene matches: 4.

This chain uses TRBV12-3 or TRBV12-4 with TRBJ2-7; D unclear. The CDR3 is 11 residues long. Trimming shortened V by 4 bases and J by 3 bases, and 4 bases separated the two germline ends. CDR3 sequence: CASSSYYEQYF. The CDR3, as DNA: TGTGCCAGCAGTTCTTACTACGAGCAGTACTTC.

The chain couples TRBV7-2 to TRBJ1-2, with D tentatively TRBD1 (5 bases). The CDR3 has 14 residues. Germline values: CDR1 SGHTA, CDR2 FQGNSA. The V end was cut by 4 bases, the J end by 8 bases, with 17 bases between. CDR3 nucleotides: TGTGCCAGCAGCTCCCACGGGGGACCTGGCGGCTACACCTTC. This gives the protein CASSSHGGPGGYTF. The full variable domain, completed using reference TRBV7-2 and TRBJ1-2, is GAGVSQSPSNKVTEKGKDVELRCDPISGHTALYWYRQSLGQGLEFLIYFQGNSAPDKSGLPSDRFSAERTGGSVSTLTIQRTQQEDSAVYLCASSSHGGPGGYTFGSGTRLTVV.

The chain links TRBV3-1 (or the pseudogene TRBV3-2) to TRBJ1-2; 8 bases line up with TRBD1. Unmatched junction bases numbered 9, after V lost 4 bases and J lost 2 bases. Germline V gene lookup returns CDR1 LGHDT and CDR2 YNNKEL (reference sequence). The CDR3 contains 16 residues. For the CDR3, the DNA is TGTGCCAGCAGCCCCTCTCTGGGGACAGGCAACTATGGCTACACCTTC. This sequence encodes CASSPSLGTGNYGYTF.

The chain uses TRBV25-1 and TRBJ1-4; D perhaps matches TRBD1 (5 bases). The CDR3 is made up of 11 amino acids. V shed 4 bases and J shed 11 bases, with 8 bases lying between them. Germline CDR1 is MGHDK and CDR2 is SYGVNS. The CDR3 reads CASSGGRKLFF. The CDR3 DNA reads TGTGCCAGCAGTGGGGGGAGGAAACTGTTTTTT.

The chain is built from TRBV30 and TRBJ2-3; TRBD1 might be the D (6 bases). V was shortened by 8 bases and J by 2 bases, with 17 bases between the two germline ends. The length of the CDR3 is 14 residues. The V gene's germline CDR1 is GTSNPN and CDR2 SVGIG (reference sequence). The DNA for the CDR3 is TGTGCCGTAACGAGACAGGTTAACACAGATACGCAGTATTTT. It codes for CAVTRQVNTDTQYF.

This clone was counted once. V usage is TRBV29-1 and J usage is TRBJ2-3, with 10 bases matching TRBD2. Losses at the gene ends were 2 bases for V and 0 bases for J; bases not matched to a gene: 5. Germline V gives CDR1 SQVTM, CDR2 ANQGSEA. This CDR3 has 16 residues. The CDR3 nucleotides are TGCAGCGTTGAACCGGGACTAGCGAATAGCACAGATACGCAGTATTTT. This encodes CSVEPGLANSTDTQYF.

The V and J genes are TRBV12-5 and TRBJ2-1; D is unclear. Germline V gives CDR1 LGHNT, CDR2 FRNRAP. The CDR3 is 17 residues long. CDR3 protein: CALRSAPGVWNRNEQFF. The CDR3 DNA reads as TGTGCCCTAAGAAGCGCCCCGGGTGTCTGGAATAGGAATGAGCAGTTCTTC.

About this clone itself: The germline gene is not matched at one end of the junction; a read error may be the cause. The chain links TRBV4-2 to TRBJ1-1; possibly TRBD1 for D (5 bases). CDR1 LGHNA and CDR2 YNFKEQ come from the germline V gene. The CDR3 length is 17 residues. DNA for the CDR3: TGTGCCAGCAGCCAAGAGGGGGGTGGGGCATTTGGCCCTGAGGCTTTCTTT. Encoded protein: CASSQEGGGAFGPEAFF.